This passage covers 5 T cell receptor beta chains from one sample sequenced in a study of blood T cell repertoires in COVID-19 (dated by TCRdb to 2018 to 2020). The library relied on the immunoSEQ multiplex PCR assay. TCRdb took over this immuneACCESS table, retaining in-frame rearrangements with V and J assigned. Such tables are incomplete; in checked studies, under half of the missing clones stem from an unresolved V gene, and the remainder is unexplained. Recorded for this sample are roughly 73,000 clones; about 88% of them occurred a single time. The leading ten clones occupy approximately 8.9% of the sample. The source material was peripheral blood. All receptors come from a man older than 75 with acute or convalescent COVID-19.

This chain joins TRBV3-1 (or the pseudogene TRBV3-2) and TRBJ2-1; TRBD2 matches at 12 bases. Germline assignment: CDR1 LGHDT and CDR2 YNNKEL (reference sequence). The V segment lost 0 bases and the J segment 7 bases; nucleotides outside the gene matches: 7. The CDR3 covers 17 residues. DNA of the CDR3: TGTGCCAGCAGCCAAGAGGCTAGGACTAGCGGGACTAATGAGCAGTTCTTC. It is translated as CASSQEARTSGTNEQFF.

The chain employs TRBV19 and TRBJ2-1; 9 nucleotides agree with TRBD1. CDR1 LNHDA and CDR2 SQIVND come from the germline V gene (reference sequence). This CDR3 spans 14 amino acids. V lost 8 bases and J lost 7; bases outside the gene matches: 9. The CDR3 region has the DNA TGTGCCAGTCCGCTGAGGACAGGGGAGAATGAGCAGTTCTTC. Translating it yields CASPLRTGENEQFF. Based on the CDR3 plus reference TRBV19 and TRBJ2-1, the full variable domain is DGGITQSPKYLFRKEGQNVTLSCEQNLNHDAMYWYRQDPGQGLRLIYYSQIVNDFQKGDIAEGYSVSREKKESFPLTVTSAQKNPTAFYLCASPLRTGENEQFFGPGTRLTVL.

The V call is TRBV18, the J call TRBJ1-2; no clear D. In germline, CDR1 is KGHSH, CDR2 LQKENI. The CDR3 has 18 residues. V gave up 3 bases and J gave up 1 base, with 21 bases separating them. The CDR3, as DNA: TGTGCCAGCTCACCGGCCCAAGTTTTAGCCGCGAGTAACTATGGCTACACCTTC. Translated, it gives CASSPAQVLAASNYGYTF.

This chain uses TRBV30 with TRBJ1-1, with unresolved D. This CDR3 comprises 15 residues. Trimming stripped 3 bases from V and 6 bases from J, with 20 bases between. Germline V gene sequence: CDR1 GTSNPN, CDR2 SVGIG (reference sequence). The chain's CDR3 is CAWSAPTSMWPEAFF. CDR3 DNA sequence: TGTGCCTGGAGCGCCCCGACAAGTATGTGGCCTGAAGCTTTCTTT.

This sequence joins TRBV24-1 and TRBJ2-1; 12 bases fit TRBD1. Germline CDR1 and CDR2: KGHDR and SFDVKD. V dropped 3 bases and J dropped 9; count of bases not matched to a gene: 5. CDR3 length: 15 amino acids. The CDR3 here is CATSDTGTGGIEQFF. DNA of the CDR3: TGTGCCACCAGTGATACCGGGACAGGGGGCATTGAGCAGTTCTTC.